This T cell receptor (beta chain) emerged from a study of technical replicates of blood from several donors. The table came from immunoSEQ multiplex PCR; TCRdb's copy has only in-frame clones and leaves some out. This sample carries 66,000 or so clones, less than 98% of them seen once, and the ten largest clones take around 0.19%. Sequencing was carried out using T cells isolated from PBMCs. The origin of this receptor is a human donor in good health.

The CDR3 DNA reads TGTGCCAGCAGTCGATCCGGGGCTAGCGGGAGGGGCGAGCAGTACTTC. It specifies CASSRSGASGRGEQYF. V and J are TRBV27 and TRBJ2-7; 12 bases align to TRBD2. Trimming cost V 5 bases and J 6 bases; bases outside gene matches: 11. Germline V gene lookup returns CDR1 MNHEY and CDR2 SMNVEV (reference sequence). The length of the CDR3 is 16 residues.